One sample yielded the 13 T cell receptor beta chains listed below, sequenced in a study of shared clonotypes between healthy human individuals. Sequencing was performed with immunoSEQ multiplex PCR; in TCRdb, only in-frame clones are kept and a portion is missing. The sample yields approximately 980,000 clones, approximately 80% seen once. Specimen: memory CD4+ T cells sorted from blood. Subset given: CD45RA-negative fraction. The source of these receptors is a man between 18 and 35 years old in good health.

This clone came up once. The chain joins TRBV5-1 to TRBJ2-1; 7 nucleotides align to TRBD2. The CDR3 contains 17 residues. Germline V gene data show CDR1 as SGHRS and CDR2 as YFSETQ. With V trimmed by 0 bases and J by 4 bases, 10 bases remained unmatched. Written as DNA, the CDR3 is TGCGCCAGCAGCTTGGGTGCTAGCGGTCCTTTTTACAATGAGCAGTTCTTC. Protein: CASSLGASGPFYNEQFF. The full variable domain, its missing parts supplied by reference TRBV5-1 and TRBJ2-1, is KAGVTQTPRYLIKTRGQQVTLSCSPISGHRSVSWYQQTPGQGLQFLFEYFSETQRNKGNFPGRFSGRQFSNSRSEMNVSTLELGDSALYLCASSLGASGPFYNEQFFGPGTRLTVL.

About this clone itself: The germline gene is not matched at one end of the junction; a read error may be the cause. The V gene is TRBV5-6, the J gene TRBJ2-5; 8 bases are a match to TRBD1. The germline CDR1 and CDR2 sequences are SGHDT and YYEEEE. CDR3 length equals 15 residues. In nucleotides, the CDR3 is TGTGCCAGAAGCTTGGACCAGGGGGCTGGGGAGACCCAGTACTTC. Translation gives CARSLDQGAGETQYF.

The chain recombines TRBV28 with TRBJ1-4; D ambiguous. The V gene lost 5 bases and the J gene lost 7 bases, with 17 bases spanning the gap. In germline, CDR1 is MDHEN, CDR2 SYDVKM. This CDR3 has 15 residues. The CDR3 sequence is CASSIRSRRAEKLFF. CDR3 nucleotides: TGTGCCAGCAGTATCAGGTCCAGGAGGGCTGAAAAACTGTTTTTT.

CDR3 DNA: TGTGCCAGCAGCTTGGGACTAGCGGGCACCGGGGAGCTGTTTTTT. It encodes CASSLGLAGTGELFF. The V call is TRBV11-3, the J call TRBJ2-2; 12 nucleotides match TRBD2. Germline V CDR1 and CDR2: SGHNT, YENEEA. The CDR3 is made up of 15 amino acids. The V and J ends lost 3 bases and 4 bases, in that order; junction bases with no gene match: 0. Variable domain in full (rest from reference TRBV11-3 and TRBJ2-2): EAGVVQSPRYKIIEKKQPVAFWCNPISGHNTLYWYLQNLGQGPELLIRYENEEAVDDSQLPKDRFSAERLKGVDSTLKIQPAELGDSAVYLCASSLGLAGTGELFFGEGSRLTVL.

This clone was counted between two and nine times. The rearrangement links TRBV5-4 to TRBJ2-7, with D unresolved. CDR3 length equals 15 residues. V was shortened by 4 bases and J by 3 bases, with 17 bases between the two germline ends. CDR1 is SGHNT and CDR2 is YYREEE in the germline V gene (reference sequence). The DNA for the CDR3 is TGTGCCAGCAGCGCCGGACCCGTCGCCCTCTACGAGCAGTACTTC. Translating it yields CASSAGPVALYEQYF.

The V gene is TRBV5-5, the J gene TRBJ1-2; D is uncertain. The CDR3 has 14 amino acids. Trimming stripped 1 base from V and 0 bases from J, with 7 bases between. The germline gives CDR1 SGHKS, CDR2 YYEKEE (reference sequence). The CDR3: CASSLLTSNYGYTF. The CDR3 nucleotides are TGTGCCAGCAGCTTGTTAACTTCTAACTATGGCTACACCTTC.

The chain has TRBV5-5 and TRBJ1-6; D is unclear. Germline V gene data show CDR1 as SGHKS and CDR2 as YYEKEE (reference sequence). The V end lost 5 bases, the J end lost 4 bases, and 10 bases lay between the germline ends. CDR3 length: 14 amino acids. Here the CDR3 reads CASSFELYNSPLHF. CDR3 nucleotides: TGTGCCAGCAGTTTCGAACTTTATAATTCACCCCTCCACTTT.

The CDR3 region is CASRGQGNGYTF. The CDR3 nucleotides are TGTGCCAGCAGGGGTCAGGGGAATGGCTACACCTTC. The rearrangement joins TRBV5-4 to TRBJ1-2; tentatively, D is TRBD1 (6 bases). CDR1 is SGHNT, CDR2 YYREEE, per germline (reference sequence). The CDR3 length is 12 residues. Trimming removed 5 bases at V and 6 bases at J, with 11 bases between.

The genes are TRBV6-5 and TRBJ1-2; D remains unclear. This CDR3 is 13 amino acids long. Between the trimmed V and J ends, which lost 5 bases and 2 bases, there was a span of 9 bases. Germline values: CDR1 MNHEY, CDR2 SVGAGI. The DNA for the CDR3 is TGTGCCAGCAGTGTGGCACCGAACTATGGCTACACCTTC. As protein: CASSVAPNYGYTF.

J is TRBJ1-2 and V is TRBV5-6; D perhaps matches TRBD1 (6 bases). V was shortened by 7 bases and J by 3 bases, with 16 bases between the two germline ends. The CDR3 length is 14 residues. Germline assignment: CDR1 SGHDT and CDR2 YYEEEE. The CDR3 DNA follows: TGTGCCAGCTACCGGAGGGGGGCCGACTATGGCTACACCTTC. It specifies CASYRRGADYGYTF. Full variable domain (rest looked up from reference TRBV5-6 and TRBJ1-2): DAGVTQSPTHLIKTRGQQVTLRCSPKSGHDTVSWYQQALGQGPQFIFQYYEEEERQRGNFPDRFSGHQFPNYSSELNVNALLLGDSALYLCASYRRGADYGYTFGSGTRLTVV.

V is TRBV9 and J is TRBJ1-6; 7 nucleotides match TRBD1. V was clipped by 0 bases and J by 6 bases; unmatched bases: 0. The length of the CDR3 is 14 residues. CDR1 and CDR2 from the germline V gene are SGDLS and YYNGEE. The CDR3 sequence: CASSVAGGNSPLHF. The CDR3 coding sequence is TGTGCCAGCAGCGTAGCAGGGGGTAATTCACCCCTCCACTTT.

This chain connects TRBV25-1 to TRBJ1-1; D remains unclear. The V gene's germline CDR1 is MGHDK and CDR2 SYGVNS. V was pared by 6 bases and J by 5 bases, with 7 bases between. This CDR3 region has 11 residues. CDR3 coding DNA: TGTGCCAGCAGGGGGATGACTGAAGCTTTCTTT. Its protein is CASRGMTEAFF.

The chain combines TRBV9 with TRBJ2-3; the match to TRBD2 covers 9 bases. The V gene end was trimmed by 0 bases and the J gene end by 6 bases; junction bases not matched to a gene: 11. The CDR3 spans 17 residues. Germline V gives CDR1 SGDLS, CDR2 YYNGEE. CDR3: CASSVASGSGGQDTQYF. The CDR3, as DNA: TGTGCCAGCAGCGTAGCTTCAGGGAGCGGGGGGCAGGATACGCAGTATTTT.